The rows below give T cell receptor beta chains drawn from one sample of a study of cytomegalovirus exposure and HLA in healthy donors. TCRdb's table, derived via immunoSEQ multiplex PCR, lists solely in-frame clones and lacks some. This sample has 150,000 to 200,000 clones, with roughly three quarters found just once. The sample consisted of PBMCs. These receptors came from a woman in her forties or fifties in good health and CMV-seronegative. CDR3s include the opening cysteine and the closing phenylalanine or tryptophan. The D gene is left open where the match is weak. The size of a clone is reported for some rows only, either as once, few or many, or as a class for expanded clones.

.	TRBJ2-1	.	TRBV27	TGTGCCAGCAGTTTATCTAGCGCGAGCTCCTACAATGAGCAGTTCTTC	CASSLSSASSYNEQFF
.	TRBJ1-1	TRBD1	TRBV28	TGTGCCAGCAGCCCTCGGGACAGGTCGGTGACTGAAGCTTTCTTT	CASSPRDRSVTEAFF
.	TRBJ2-6	.	TRBV7-9	TGTGCCAGCAGCTCTCCTGGGGCCAACGTCCTGACTTTC	CASSSPGANVLTF
once	TRBJ1-5	.	TRBV5-1	TGCGCCAGCAGCTTGGGGGGCCTTGGCGAAGGCAATCAGCCCCAGCATTTT	CASSLGGLGEGNQPQHF
.	TRBJ2-7	TRBD1	TRBV27	TGTGCCAGTAAACCTGGGGGGACAGGGATCTACGAGCAGTACTTC	CASKPGGTGIYEQYF
.	TRBJ1-1	.	TRBV23-1	TGCGCCAGCAGTCAATCCGCCAGGTCTGAAGCTTTCTTT	CASSQSARSEAFF
.	TRBJ2-1	TRBD2	TRBV7-6	TGTGCCAGCATCCTAGGCGGGGGGCACGAGCAGTTCTTC	CASILGGGHEQFF
few	TRBJ1-4	.	TRBV2	TGTGCCAGCAGTGAGAGGGCGGCCGCAACTAATGAAAAACTGTTTTTT	CASSERAAATNEKLFF
.	TRBJ1-3	TRBD1	TRBV13	TGTGCCAGCAGCCTGGACAGGGTTCGGAGAAACACCATATATTTT	CASSLDRVRRNTIYF
.	TRBJ2-3	.	TRBV28	TGTGCCAGCTTCCCCCCGGGATCTCAAATCACAGATACGCAGTATTTT	CASFPPGSQITDTQYF
few	TRBJ1-4	.	TRBV2	TGTGCCAGCAAGGAGGGCGACAGTTCTAATGAAAAACTGTTTTTT	CASKEGDSSNEKLFF